Listed below are T cell receptor beta chains from one sample, sequenced in a study of CD8 T cells in Susac syndrome. TCRdb used MiXCR to reprocess the immunoSEQ multiplex PCR reads, holding one entry per CDR3 protein. Of roughly 180,000 distinct CDR3 sequences in the sample, just under 95% were seen once. Sequences were obtained from CD4+ T cells from PBMCs. The receptors here all came from a human donor with Susac syndrome. The CDR3 runs from the conserved cysteine through the conserved F or W. A D gene is named only where the DNA matches it firmly. Only part of the rows carry a size: once, few, many, or a class if the clone is expanded.

clone size,V gene,J gene,D gene,CDR3 protein,CDR3 DNA
NA,TRBV5-1,TRBJ2-5,TRBD2,CASSQAGEETQYF,TGCGCCAGCAGCCAAGCGGGAGAAGAGACCCAGTACTTC
NA,TRBV24-1,TRBJ2-3,TRBD2,CATSDSTSGFTDTQYF,TGTGCCACCAGTGATTCGACTAGCGGATTCACAGATACGCAGTATTTT
NA,TRBV11-2,TRBJ2-3,NA,CASSYGASTDTQYF,TGTGCCAGCAGTTACGGGGCAAGCACAGATACGCAGTATTTT
NA,TRBV20-1,TRBJ2-2,TRBD1,CSAKQGARTGELFF,TGCAGTGCTAAACAGGGGGCGCGTACCGGGGAGCTGTTTTTT
NA,TRBV29-1,TRBJ1-1,NA,CSVGTGQNTEAFF,TGCAGCGTTGGTACGGGGCAGAACACTGAAGCTTTCTTT
NA,TRBV12-3/TRBV12-4,TRBJ2-3,TRBD2,CASTWTSGGTDTQYF,TGTGCCAGCACCTGGACTAGCGGGGGCACAGATACGCAGTATTTT
NA,TRBV12-3/TRBV12-4,TRBJ1-4,NA,CASSFPGVRKLFF,TGTGCCAGCAGTTTTCCGGGGGTTCGAAAACTGTTTTTT
NA,TRBV15,TRBJ1-6,TRBD1,CATHKLVPGTGNGPLHF,TGTGCCACGCACAAGTTGGTCCCCGGGACAGGGAATGGGCCCCTCCACTTT
once,TRBV5-1,TRBJ2-3,TRBD1,CASSLGDRGSDTQYF,TGCGCCAGCAGCTTGGGGGACAGGGGATCCGATACGCAGTATTTT
NA,TRBV27,TRBJ1-5,TRBD1,CASSPDRGRPQHF,TGTGCCAGCAGCCCGGACAGGGGGCGGCCCCAGCATTTT
NA,TRBV20-1,TRBJ2-3,TRBD2,CSATALAGGTTDTQYF,TGCAGTGCTACAGCGCTAGCGGGGGGGACCACAGATACGCAGTATTTT
NA,TRBV12-3/TRBV12-4,TRBJ2-3,NA,CASSSYHGSSTDTQYF,TGTGCCAGCAGTTCTTATCACGGGTCTAGCACAGATACGCAGTATTTT
NA,TRBV12-3/TRBV12-4,TRBJ2-3,TRBD2,CASSPTTSGITDTQYF,TGTGCCAGCAGCCCAACGACTAGCGGTATCACAGATACGCAGTATTTT
NA,TRBV5-1,TRBJ2-1,NA,CASSLWRGGFYNEQFF,TGCGCCAGCAGCTTGTGGAGGGGGGGGTTCTACAATGAGCAGTTCTTC
NA,TRBV4-1,TRBJ1-1,NA,CASSQGRVGFTEAFF,TGCGCCAGCAGCCAAGGCAGGGTGGGTTTCACTGAAGCTTTCTTT
NA,TRBV9,TRBJ2-1,NA,CASSAGLLYNEQFF,TGTGCCAGCAGCGCGGGACTTCTCTACAATGAGCAGTTCTTC
once,TRBV20-1,TRBJ2-1,NA,CSARDVWGASSYNEQFF,TGCAGTGCTAGAGATGTTTGGGGAGCGAGCTCCTACAATGAGCAGTTCTTC
NA,TRBV20-1,TRBJ1-1,NA,CSALPDGSRGAGAFF,TGCAGTGCGCTTCCTGACGGATCCCGGGGCGCGGGAGCTTTCTTT
NA,TRBV12-3/TRBV12-4,TRBJ2-7,TRBD1,CASSPTGGEQYF,TGTGCCAGCAGTCCAACAGGGGGCGAGCAGTACTTC
once,TRBV27,TRBJ1-2,NA,CASSSHLVRGGYGYTF,TGTGCCAGCAGTTCCCACCTAGTTCGGGGTGGGTATGGCTACACCTTC
few,TRBV11-2,TRBJ1-6,NA,CASSSGPFGSPLHF,TGTGCCAGCAGCTCCGGGCCTTTCGGATCACCCCTCCACTTT
NA,TRBV14,TRBJ1-1,NA,CASSQEGSIAFF,TGTGCCAGCAGCCAAGAAGGCTCTATAGCTTTCTTT
once,TRBV7-9,TRBJ2-2,TRBD1,CASKDVGTANTGELFF,TGTGCCAGCAAAGACGTCGGGACAGCGAACACCGGGGAGCTGTTTTTT
NA,TRBV4-2,TRBJ2-1,TRBD2,CASSQSLAGVFVEQFF,TGTGCCAGCAGCCAAAGTTTAGCGGGAGTATTTGTTGAGCAGTTCTTC
NA,TRBV12-3/TRBV12-4,TRBJ2-3,NA,CASSFRIRTDTQYF,TGTGCCAGCAGTTTTCGTATCCGCACAGATACGCAGTATTTT
NA,TRBV30,TRBJ1-1,NA,CAWSGGAGTEAFF,TGTGCCTGGAGTGGAGGGGCCGGCACTGAAGCTTTCTTT
NA,TRBV2,TRBJ1-2,TRBD1,CASKSRTGSGGYTF,TGTGCCAGCAAAAGCCGGACAGGGTCGGGTGGCTACACCTTC
NA,TRBV19,TRBJ2-2,TRBD1,CASRSTGGNTGELFF,TGTGCCAGTAGGTCGACAGGGGGCAACACCGGGGAGCTGTTTTTT
NA,TRBV20-1,TRBJ1-6,NA,CSGKDSRYNSPLHF,TGCAGTGGTAAAGATAGCCGCTATAATTCACCCCTCCACTTT
NA,TRBV6-2/TRBV6-3,TRBJ2-7,TRBD2,CASSLQLAGGSYEQYF,TGTGCCAGCAGCCTACAACTAGCGGGGGGCTCCTACGAGCAGTACTTC
NA,TRBV7-2,TRBJ2-1,NA,CASSLYRNEQFF,TGTGCCAGCAGCTTATACCGCAATGAGCAGTTCTTC
few,TRBV7-9,TRBJ2-3,NA,CASSNTDTQYF,TGTGCCAGCAGCAATACAGATACGCAGTATTTT
once,TRBV15,TRBJ2-1,NA,CATSSSRLGVGSYNEQFF,TGTGCCACCAGCAGTTCCAGGTTGGGGGTGGGATCCTACAATGAGCAGTTCTTC